This TCR beta chain was documented in a study of blood T cell repertoires in COVID-19. Study information: Samples came from the United States, Italy and Spain, spanning acute and convalescent COVID-19.

Per the authors' pipeline: Counts of nucleated cells, estimated from reference gene primer amplification, were obtained. Repertoires were generated with immunoSEQ multiplex PCR, while TCRdb's copy carries only in-frame clones and drops some. That table gives V, J and clone size, and the DNA gave D and trimming. The sample consists of about 320,000 clones, 65% to 90% of them appearing once. The sample consisted of peripheral blood. The receptor was derived from a human donor in a cohort sampled during active COVID-19.

DNA for the CDR3: TGTGCCAGCAGCCAAGTATCGGGACAGGCTGACTATGGCTACACCTTC. Amino acid sequence: CASSQVSGQADYGYTF. The genes are TRBV4-2 and TRBJ1-2; TRBD1 agrees at 8 bases. J was trimmed by 3 bases and V by 1 base; bases with no gene match: 7. The germline gives CDR1 LGHNA, CDR2 YNFKEQ. The CDR3 length is 16 residues.